The 10 T cell receptor beta chains reported below all come from one sample, sequenced in a study of human T cells and chemical hapten exposure. Described time point: patch test 1, 2 weeks after DPC sensitization. The treatment denotes: therapeutic diphenylcyclopropenone sensitization with weekly scalp DPC. Each CDR3 protein gets one entry after TCRdb re-called the RACE reads with MiXCR. The table records around 150,000 distinct CDR3 sequences, about 14% of them present only once. Sample: whole blood, taken in connection with sensitization to the hapten diphenylcyclopropenone (DPC). These receptors originate from a woman aged 25 to 39 with alopecia areata. Some clones in this sample may be carry-over from other donors' samples.

This clonotype was recorded many times. The chain recombines TRBV25-1 with TRBJ2-7, with D unclear. Trimming took 1 base from V and 7 from J, leaving 11 bases between them. Germline V gene data show CDR1 as MGHDK and CDR2 as SYGVNS. The CDR3 is 13 residues long. CDR3 DNA: TGTGCCAGCAGTGAATGGGGTGAGCAGGAGCAGTACTTC. It specifies CASSEWGEQEQYF.

This clonotype has ten or more counts. The chain combines TRBV20-1 with TRBJ2-2, with D perhaps assigned TRBD1 or TRBD2 (5 bases each). The V and J ends lost 3 bases and 4 bases respectively, with 9 bases between them. This CDR3 region has 13 residues. Germline assignment: CDR1 DFQATT and CDR2 SNEGSKA (reference sequence). The CDR3 spells CSASAGSTGELFF. The DNA for the CDR3 is TGCAGTGCTAGTGCAGGGAGCACCGGGGAGCTGTTTTTT.

This clonotype was detected only a few times. This chain links TRBV5-8 with TRBJ1-2; D call uncertain. This CDR3 has 15 amino acids. Trimming pared 0 bases from V and 3 bases from J, leaving 12 bases between. CDR1 is SGHTS and CDR2 is YDEGEE in the germline V gene. The CDR3 nucleotides read TGTGCCAGCAGCTTGGCCCTAAACGTGCACTATGGCTACACCTTC. Translating it yields CASSLALNVHYGYTF.

This clonotype was counted ten times or more. The chain combines TRBV28 with TRBJ1-6; 10 bases are a match to TRBD1. The CDR3 extends over 15 amino acids. Germline values: CDR1 MDHEN, CDR2 SYDVKM. V shed 4 bases and J 7 bases; nucleotides not matched to a gene: 4. The CDR3 protein is CASSSGQGFNSPLHF. In DNA form, the CDR3 reads TGTGCCAGCAGTTCGGGACAGGGGTTCAATTCACCCCTCCACTTT. Drawing the rest from reference TRBV28 and TRBJ1-6, the complete variable domain is DVKVTQSSRYLVKRTGEKVFLECVQDMDHENMFWYRQDPGLGLRLIYFSYDVKMKEKGDIPEGYSVSREKKERFSLILESASTNQTSMYLCASSSGQGFNSPLHFGNGTRLTVT.

V usage is TRBV23-1 and J usage is TRBJ1-1; 10 nucleotides line up with TRBD1. TRBV23-1 is an ORF; its function is uncertain. With V trimmed by 3 bases and J by 6 bases, 10 bases remained unmatched. There are 16 residues in the CDR3. In nucleotides, the CDR3 is TGCGCCAGCAGTCACCGCTATGGACAGGGGGAATCTGAAGCTTTCTTT. It yields the protein CASSHRYGQGESEAFF.

Only a few counts were recorded for this clonotype. The gene calls are TRBV12-3 or TRBV12-4 and TRBJ1-2; 7 nucleotides agree with TRBD1. The CDR3 runs 13 residues. J was trimmed by 2 bases and V by 7 bases; bases with no gene match: 4. CDR3 region: CASNPGQNYGYTF. The CDR3 bases are TGTGCCAGCAACCCGGGACAGAACTATGGCTACACCTTC.

This clonotype appeared many times. The chain has TRBV20-1 and TRBJ2-1, with a tentative D call TRBD2 (6 bases). V lost 5 bases and J lost 8, with 22 bases in between. The CDR3 spans 15 residues. CDR1 DFQATT and CDR2 SNEGSKA come from the germline V gene (reference sequence). CDR3 protein: CSAQRRGGIWDEQFF. The CDR3 bases are TGCAGTGCTCAGAGGCGGGGCGGGATCTGGGATGAGCAGTTCTTC.

This clonotype was counted between two and nine times. The rearrangement joins TRBV3-1 to TRBJ2-3, with 8 bases aligning to TRBD2. V shed 3 bases, J shed 6 bases, and the junction held 11 bases outside the gene matches. The CDR3 spans 16 residues. The germline V gene encodes CDR1 LGHDT and CDR2 YNNKEL (reference sequence). The DNA for the CDR3 is TGTGCCAGCAGCCAGGTACCGGGACTAGGAGGGGATACGCAGTATTTT. Translated: CASSQVPGLGGDTQYF.

There are a few counts of this clonotype. DNA for the CDR3: TGCGCCAGCAGCTGGCCGGGACGGAACACTGAAGCTTTCTTT. This sequence encodes CASSWPGRNTEAFF. The genes are TRBV5-1 and TRBJ1-1; tentatively, D is TRBD1 (5 bases). Germline CDR1 is SGHRS and CDR2 is YFSETQ. This CDR3 has 14 residues. The V end lost 3 bases, the J end lost 1 base, and 10 bases lay between the germline ends.

The CDR3 sequence: CASSVDGDEQFF. CDR3 nucleotides: TGTGCCAGCAGCGTAGATGGGGATGAGCAGTTCTTC. The rearrangement joins TRBV9 to TRBJ2-1; D not certain. This CDR3 has 12 residues. V lost 0 bases to trimming and J lost 8 bases, with 6 bases between them. Germline values: CDR1 SGDLS, CDR2 YYNGEE.